This TCR beta chain comes out of a study of response to subunit inactivated influenza vaccine. General observations from the study: Authors suggested each seasonal flu vaccination may recruit only limited numbers of new T cells.

In regard to this clonotype: Its specificity is unknown.

Germline CDR1 and CDR2: LGHNA and YSLEER. This CDR3 is 15 amino acids long. Losses at the gene ends were 0 bases for V and 6 bases for J; bases not matched to a gene: 6. In TCRdb, the RT-PCR reads were re-called with MiXCR into one record per CDR3 protein. The sample has about 190,000 distinct CDR3 sequences, 14% seen once. The source is a man aged 50 or older who received an inactivated influenza vaccine. V usage is TRBV4-3 and J usage is TRBJ2-7, with 9 nucleotides matching TRBD1. Sequenced here: CD8+ T cells sorted from PBMCs, sampled 4 to 6 days after vaccination. CDR3: CASSQDLRTGVEQYF. CDR3 sequence (DNA): TGCGCCAGCAGCCAAGATCTAAGGACAGGGGTCGAGCAGTACTTC.